The 24 T cell receptor beta chains below were found in one sample sequenced in a study of pediatric ulcerative colitis. Using immunoSEQ multiplex PCR, the repertoire was profiled, and TCRdb retains in-frame clones only, with some absent. The sample shows over 35,000 clones, around four fifths of them seen only once. Source material: blood. The receptors shown here come from a girl aged 10 to 17 with moderate ulcerative colitis.

The V gene is TRBV5-8, the J gene TRBJ2-7; D possibly corresponds to TRBD2 (6 bases). V was trimmed by 6 bases and J by 3 bases, leaving 16 bases between them. The CDR3 is made up of 14 amino acids. Germline V gene data show CDR1 as SGHTS and CDR2 as YDEGEE. The DNA for the CDR3 is TGTGCCAGCACCCGAGGAGGGTTGGGCTACGAGCAGTACTTC. Its translation is CASTRGGLGYEQYF.

This clone was observed a few times. This chain connects TRBV6-1 to TRBJ1-2; 10 bases align to TRBD1. The CDR3 sequence is 14 residues long. The V and J ends lost 7 bases and 3 bases, in that order; junction bases with no gene match: 5. CDR1 and CDR2 (germline): MNHNS, SASEGT. Here the CDR3 DNA reads TGTGCCAGCAATCGGGACAGGGGCTACTATGGCTACACCTTC. This codes for CASNRDRGYYGYTF.

The V gene is TRBV7-9, the J gene TRBJ2-7; no firm D call. The CDR3 length is 15 residues. With 2 bases removed from V and 0 bases from J, the gap between germline ends came to 11 bases. In germline, CDR1 is SEHNR, CDR2 FQNEAQ (reference sequence). The DNA for the CDR3 is TGTGCCAGCAGCTTAAGTCTCGCAGCCTCCTACGAGCAGTACTTC. Residues: CASSLSLAASYEQYF.

The chain combines TRBV19 with TRBJ1-5, with D unresolved. The CDR3 extends over 13 amino acids. V was clipped by 5 bases and J by 7 bases, with 12 bases between them. Germline lookup yields CDR1 LNHDA and CDR2 SQIVND (reference sequence). DNA of the CDR3: TGTGCCAGTAGTCAGGTGGGAATCCAGCCCCAGCATTTT. Its protein is CASSQVGIQPQHF.

The V gene is TRBV6-5, the J gene TRBJ1-5, with a weak D call TRBD1 (6 bases). Germline CDR1 and CDR2: MNHEY and SVGAGI. The CDR3 is 15 amino acids. Trimming stripped 5 bases from V and 1 base from J, with 12 bases between. Here the CDR3 reads CASSPDSTSNQPQHF. The CDR3 region has the DNA TGTGCCAGCAGTCCGGACAGCACCAGCAATCAGCCCCAGCATTTT.

The chain couples TRBV30 to TRBJ1-5; D is possibly TRBD1 (6 bases). CDR1 and CDR2 (germline): GTSNPN, SVGIG (reference sequence). The CDR3 spans 17 residues. Trimming removed 1 base at V and 1 base at J, with 17 bases between. The CDR3 DNA reads as TGTGCCTGGAGTGCGACAGCAGGGGCAATGAGCAATCAGCCCCAGCATTTT. This gives the protein CAWSATAGAMSNQPQHF.

In its sample, this clone was seen a few times. The rearrangement links TRBV7-9 to TRBJ1-2; tentative D call: TRBD1 (5 bases). CDR3 size: 14 residues. V dropped 1 base and J dropped 4 bases, with 10 bases sitting between them. In germline, CDR1 is SEHNR, CDR2 FQNEAQ (reference sequence). The CDR3 reads CASSLGVDSYGYTF. The CDR3 DNA sequence: TGTGCCAGCAGCTTAGGGGTCGACAGCTATGGCTACACCTTC. Full variable domain (remainder filled in from reference TRBV7-9 and TRBJ1-2): DTGVSQNPRHKITKRGQNVTFRCDPISEHNRLYWYRQTLGQGPEFLTYFQNEAQLEKSRLLSDRFSAERPKGSFSTLEIQRTEQGDSAMYLCASSLGVDSYGYTFGSGTRLTVV.

This chain uses TRBV5-5 with TRBJ1-1, with unresolved D. Between the trimmed V and J ends, which lost 4 bases and 2 bases, there was a span of 9 bases. The CDR3 contains 13 residues. Germline V lookup: CDR1 SGHKS, CDR2 YYEKEE (reference sequence). CDR3 nucleotide sequence: TGTGCCAGCAGCGTTCATGTTAACACTGAAGCTTTCTTT. Residues: CASSVHVNTEAFF.

The chain's CDR3 is CASSYGTGPFSYEQYF. CDR3 DNA: TGTGCCAGCAGTTACGGCACAGGGCCTTTCTCCTACGAGCAGTACTTC. The rearrangement joins TRBV6-6 to TRBJ2-7; a possible D gene is TRBD1 (6 bases). This CDR3 is 16 amino acids long. From germline, CDR1 is MNHNY and CDR2 SVGAGI (reference sequence). Trimming took 2 bases from V and 0 from J, leaving 14 bases between them.

The chain links TRBV28 to TRBJ2-7, with D maybe TRBD2 (7 bases). With 4 bases removed from V and 1 base from J, the gap between germline ends came to 11 bases. CDR1 is MDHEN and CDR2 is SYDVKM in the germline V gene. CDR3 length equals 14 residues. The CDR3 region is CASSWRGLSYEQYF. Written as DNA, the CDR3 is TGTGCCAGCAGTTGGCGGGGGCTATCCTACGAGCAGTACTTC.

The chain joins TRBV6-4 to TRBJ1-1, with 9 positions matching TRBD1. The CDR3 is 14 amino acids. Trimming took 6 bases from V and 3 from J; bases not matched to a gene: 5. CDR1 is MRHNA, CDR2 SNTAGT, per germline. CDR3: CASSLDRGDTEAFF. In DNA, the CDR3 is TGTGCCAGCAGCCTCGACAGGGGGGACACTGAAGCTTTCTTT.

This clone appeared a few times. The chain employs TRBV19 and TRBJ2-7; possible D gene TRBD1, 6 bases. Germline CDR1 and CDR2: LNHDA and SQIVND (reference sequence). V lost 2 bases and J 9 bases, leaving 17 bases between the germline ends. The CDR3 contains 14 residues. The CDR3 nucleotides are TGTGCCAGTAGTATATCCCCAGGGGCCGGAGGGCAGTACTTC. It codes for CASSISPGAGGQYF.

This chain uses TRBV5-6 with TRBJ2-5; TRBD1 aligns across 8 bases. Germline CDR1 SGHDT, CDR2 YYEEEE. This CDR3 has 15 residues. V gave up 0 bases and J gave up 4 bases; unmatched junction bases: 5. CDR3 nucleotide sequence: TGTGCCAGCAGCTTGGTAGCAGGGGGCAGAGAGACCCAGTACTTC. This encodes CASSLVAGGRETQYF.

The rearrangement links TRBV14 to TRBJ1-6, with D unclear. Trimming left V 4 bases short and J 10 bases short, with 17 bases between. The CDR3 spans 15 residues. CDR1 and CDR2 from the germline V gene are SGHDN and FVKESK. DNA for the CDR3: TGTGCCAGCAGCCCAGATGGGTTTTGGAGCTCACCCCTCCACTTT. Translating it yields CASSPDGFWSSPLHF.

The chain links TRBV7-9 to TRBJ1-5; D is unclear. Trimming removed 5 bases at V and 0 bases at J, with 14 bases between. Germline CDR1 reads SEHNR; CDR2 reads FQNEAQ (reference sequence). The CDR3 totals 16 residues. CDR3 DNA: TGTGCCAGCAGCCCCGCCCTAGGGCCTAGCAATCAGCCCCAGCATTTT. It codes for CASSPALGPSNQPQHF. Together with reference TRBV7-9 and TRBJ1-5, the CDR3 gives the full variable domain: DTGVSQNPRHKITKRGQNVTFRCDPISEHNRLYWYRQTLGQGPEFLTYFQNEAQLEKSRLLSDRFSAERPKGSFSTLEIQRTEQGDSAMYLCASSPALGPSNQPQHFGDGTRLSIL.

This clone is classed as medium-sized (0.01 to 0.1%). One end of the junction varies from germline; a read error may be responsible. The V and J genes are TRBV7-7 and TRBJ2-7, with 8 bases fitting TRBD1. This CDR3 spans 15 amino acids. The germline V gene has CDR1 SSHAT and CDR2 FNYEAQ (reference sequence). CDR3 nucleotides: TGTGCTAGCAGCTTCGGACAGGGCGACTCCTACGAGCAGTACTTC. Protein: CASSFGQGDSYEQYF.

A single count supports this clone. The chain combines TRBV7-2 with TRBJ1-3; no firm D call. CDR3 length equals 16 residues. The V end was cut by 1 base, the J end by 0 bases, with 10 bases between. CDR1 is SGHTA and CDR2 is FQGNSA in the germline V gene. The CDR3 protein is CASSLVQSSSGNTIYF. CDR3 DNA sequence: TGTGCCAGCAGCTTAGTGCAGAGCAGCTCTGGAAACACCATATATTTT.

The V call is TRBV5-4, the J call TRBJ1-2, with TRBD1 as a possible D gene (5 bases). Germline V gene data show CDR1 as SGHNT and CDR2 as YYREEE (reference sequence). This CDR3 spans 14 amino acids. Between the trimmed V and J ends, which lost 5 bases and 3 bases, there was a span of 14 bases. CDR3 sequence: CASSSGPPDYGYTF. In DNA, the CDR3 is TGTGCCAGCAGTTCAGGGCCGCCGGACTATGGCTACACCTTC. Full variable domain (missing parts from reference TRBV5-4 and TRBJ1-2): ETGVTQSPTHLIKTRGQQVTLRCSSQSGHNTVSWYQQALGQGPQFIFQYYREEENGRGNFPPRFSGLQFPNYSSELNVNALELDDSALYLCASSSGPPDYGYTFGSGTRLTVV.

This chain connects TRBV2 to TRBJ2-7, with D maybe TRBD1 (6 bases). Germline loops: CDR1 SNHLY, CDR2 FYNNEI. The ends were cut back, 5 bases at V and 3 bases at J, with 20 bases in the middle. The CDR3 sequence is 16 residues long. The CDR3 DNA sequence: TGTGCCAGCAGTCCCCCAGGGGTATCCGGCATCTACGAGCAGTACTTC. Its protein product is CASSPPGVSGIYEQYF.

This rearrangement joins TRBV29-1 to TRBJ2-1; D may be TRBD1 (5 bases). The germline V gene has CDR1 SQVTM and CDR2 ANQGSEA. V lost 3 bases, J lost 3 bases, and 6 bases lay in between. This CDR3 is built from 12 residues. The CDR3 here is CSVETVYNEQFF. The CDR3 DNA is TGCAGCGTTGAGACAGTCTACAATGAGCAGTTCTTC.

This chain joins TRBV5-4 and TRBJ1-4; possibly TRBD1 for D (6 bases). The CDR3 is 14 residues long. The V end lost 0 bases, the J end lost 5 bases, and 8 bases lay between the germline ends. Germline V gives CDR1 SGHNT, CDR2 YYREEE (reference sequence). The DNA for the CDR3 is TGTGCCAGCAGCTTGGGGACAGTAAATGAAAAACTGTTTTTT. Translating it yields CASSLGTVNEKLFF.

This clone was seen more than once but under ten times. The V and J genes are TRBV7-2 and TRBJ2-7; D not certain. The CDR3 spans 16 residues. The germline V gene encodes CDR1 SGHTA and CDR2 FQGNSA. Trimming took off 5 bases at V and 2 bases at J, with 19 bases between the two ends. The CDR3 sequence is CASSPRSVGGPYEQYF. CDR3 nucleotides: TGTGCCAGCAGCCCGAGATCCGTGGGCGGCCCCTACGAGCAGTACTTC.

The chain joins TRBV5-1 to TRBJ2-3; D gene ambiguous. The CDR3 contains 14 residues. Germline CDR1 and CDR2: SGHRS and YFSETQ. V was shortened by 1 base and J by 5 bases, with 11 bases between the two germline ends. The DNA of the CDR3 is TGCGCCAGCAGCTTGAGCTCCAGTGGAGATACGCAGTATTTT. Translated, it gives CASSLSSSGDTQYF.

There are a few counts of this clone. V is TRBV7-9 and J is TRBJ1-6; no reliable D call. The CDR3 length is 14 residues. In germline, CDR1 is SEHNR, CDR2 FQNEAQ (reference sequence). Trimming stripped 5 bases from V and 14 bases from J, with 19 bases between. The CDR3 coding sequence is TGTGCCAGCAGCGCGGGAGGGCTACCTCATGCCCTCCACTTT. Protein sequence: CASSAGGLPHALHF.